The clone carrying this T cell receptor (beta chain) was recorded many times. Its target is unknown. Universal primer sites and UMIs were introduced during 5'RACE template-switching synthesis of TCR cDNA. One entry per CDR3 protein, called by TCRdb with MiXCR from the 5' RACE reads. There are 250,000 to 300,000 distinct CDR3 sequences in the sample; about 5.2% occur only once, and about 3.5% lies in the top ten. This specimen belongs to a study of T cells after yellow fever vaccination. Overall study context: Each low-cell-number fraction was prepared by means of SMART-Seq v4 Ultra Low Input.

Study results and limitations: Sorted repertoires could include abundant contaminating clonotypes from bulk cells. Clones from primary vaccination mostly reappeared after the booster (less than 98% CD4, 88% CD8).

The V and J ends lost 1 base and 1 base, in that order; junction bases with no gene match: 2. Germline CDR1 reads SGHAT; CDR2 reads FQNNGV. This CDR3 has 15 residues. This clonotype originated in a man aged 18 to 30 who received the YFV17D yellow fever vaccine. The chain combines TRBV11-2 with TRBJ1-1; 8 bases agree with TRBD1. This material consisted of CD4+ T cells sorted from PBMCs, taken on the day of the yellow fever booster vaccination. Written as DNA, the CDR3 is TGTGCCAGCAGCTTAGCCGGGACAGGGAACACTGAAGCTTTCTTT. This encodes CASSLAGTGNTEAFF.